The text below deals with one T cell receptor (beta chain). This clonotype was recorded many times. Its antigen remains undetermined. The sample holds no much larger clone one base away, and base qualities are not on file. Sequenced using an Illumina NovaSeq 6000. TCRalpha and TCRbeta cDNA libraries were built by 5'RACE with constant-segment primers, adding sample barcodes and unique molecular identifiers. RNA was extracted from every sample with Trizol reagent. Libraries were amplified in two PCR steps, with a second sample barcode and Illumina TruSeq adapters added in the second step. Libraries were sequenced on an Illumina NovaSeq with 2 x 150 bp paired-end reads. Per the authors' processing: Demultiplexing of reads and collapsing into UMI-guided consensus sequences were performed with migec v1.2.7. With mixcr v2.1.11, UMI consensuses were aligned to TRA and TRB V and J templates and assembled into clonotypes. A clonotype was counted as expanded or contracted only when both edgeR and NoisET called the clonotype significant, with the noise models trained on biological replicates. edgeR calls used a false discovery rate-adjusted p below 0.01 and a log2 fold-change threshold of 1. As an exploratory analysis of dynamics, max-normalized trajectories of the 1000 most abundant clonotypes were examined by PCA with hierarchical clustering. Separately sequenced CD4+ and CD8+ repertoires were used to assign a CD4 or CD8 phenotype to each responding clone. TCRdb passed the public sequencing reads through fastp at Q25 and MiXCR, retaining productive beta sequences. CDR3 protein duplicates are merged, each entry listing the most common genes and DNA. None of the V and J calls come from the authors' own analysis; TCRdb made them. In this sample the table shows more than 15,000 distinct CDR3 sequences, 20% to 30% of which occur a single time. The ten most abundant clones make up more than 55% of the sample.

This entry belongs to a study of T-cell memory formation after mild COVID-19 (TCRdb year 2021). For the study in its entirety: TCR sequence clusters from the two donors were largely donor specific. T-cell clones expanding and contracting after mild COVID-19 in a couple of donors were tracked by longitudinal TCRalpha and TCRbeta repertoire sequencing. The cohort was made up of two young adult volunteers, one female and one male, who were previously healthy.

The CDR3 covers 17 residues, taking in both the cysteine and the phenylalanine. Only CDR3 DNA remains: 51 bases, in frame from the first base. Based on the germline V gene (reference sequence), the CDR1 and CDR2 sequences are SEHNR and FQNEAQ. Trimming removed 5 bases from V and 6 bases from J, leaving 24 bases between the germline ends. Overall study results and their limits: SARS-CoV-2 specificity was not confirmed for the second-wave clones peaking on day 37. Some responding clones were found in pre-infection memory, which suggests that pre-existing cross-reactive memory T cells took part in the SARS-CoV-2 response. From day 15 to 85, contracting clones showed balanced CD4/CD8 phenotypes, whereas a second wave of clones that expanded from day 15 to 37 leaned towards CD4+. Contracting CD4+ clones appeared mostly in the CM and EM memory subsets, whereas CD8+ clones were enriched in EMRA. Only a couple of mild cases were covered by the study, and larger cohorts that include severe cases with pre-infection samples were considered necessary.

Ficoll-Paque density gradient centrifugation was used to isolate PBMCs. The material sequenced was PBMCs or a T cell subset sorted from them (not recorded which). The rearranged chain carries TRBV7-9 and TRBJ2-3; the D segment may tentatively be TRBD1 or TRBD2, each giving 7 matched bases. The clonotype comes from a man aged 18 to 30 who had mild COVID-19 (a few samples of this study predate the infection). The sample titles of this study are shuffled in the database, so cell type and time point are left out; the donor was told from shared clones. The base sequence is TGTGCCAGCAGCCAGGGGGAAAAACTAGCGCCTGGGGATACGCAGTATTTT. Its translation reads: CASSQGEKLAPGDTQYF.